One and the same sample provided the 30 T cell receptor beta chains below, sequenced in a study of blood T cell repertoires in COVID-19. Only in-frame clones appear in the TCRdb table, and some are missing; sequencing was by immunoSEQ multiplex PCR. The profile shows 300,000 to 350,000 clones, just over 85% of them singletons. The sequenced sample consisted of PBMCs or T cells enriched from blood (not recorded which). Every receptor here comes from a woman aged 40 to 50 with acute COVID-19.

This chain connects TRBV28 to TRBJ1-1, with a weak D call TRBD1 (6 bases). Trimming removed 4 bases from V and 5 bases from J, with 11 bases in between. Looked up from germline, CDR1 is MDHEN and CDR2 is SYDVKM. The CDR3 has 13 amino acids. As DNA, the CDR3 is TGTGCCAGCAGTTGGACAGATCGAACTGAAGCTTTCTTT. Its translation: CASSWTDRTEAFF. Together with reference TRBV28 and TRBJ1-1, the CDR3 gives the full variable domain: DVKVTQSSRYLVKRTGEKVFLECVQDMDHENMFWYRQDPGLGLRLIYFSYDVKMKEKGDIPEGYSVSREKKERFSLILESASTNQTSMYLCASSWTDRTEAFFGQGTRLTVV.

This chain connects TRBV18 to TRBJ2-2; 13 bases line up with TRBD2. The CDR3 totals 16 residues. V dropped 6 bases and J dropped 4; count of bases not matched to a gene: 5. Germline V gene data show CDR1 as KGHSH and CDR2 as LQKENI. The chain's CDR3 is CASSEGLAGFTGELFF. The CDR3 DNA sequence: TGTGCCAGCTCGGAGGGACTAGCGGGATTCACCGGGGAGCTGTTTTTT. The whole variable domain, remainder taken from reference TRBV18 and TRBJ2-2, is NAGVMQNPRHLVRRRGQEARLRCSPMKGHSHVYWYRQLPEEGLKFMVYLQKENIIDESGMPKERFSAEFPKEGPSILRIQQVVRGDSAAYFCASSEGLAGFTGELFFGEGSRLTVL.

The V call is TRBV7-2, the J call TRBJ2-3; perhaps TRBD2 as D (6 bases). V lost 3 bases and J 2 bases, leaving 18 bases between the germline ends. CDR1 and CDR2 from the germline V gene are SGHTA and FQGNSA. The CDR3 is 17 amino acids. The CDR3 coding sequence is TGTGCCAGCAGCTTCCCCCGGGATGGGGGGTTCACAGATACGCAGTATTTT. As protein: CASSFPRDGGFTDTQYF.

This rearrangement joins TRBV7-8 to TRBJ2-7, with 7 bases fitting TRBD1. The V segment lost 0 bases and the J segment 6 bases; nucleotides outside the gene matches: 8. Germline loops: CDR1 SGHVS, CDR2 FQNEAQ. This CDR3 contains 15 residues. CDR3 sequence: CASSLAGGKRAEQYF. In nucleotides, the CDR3 is TGTGCCAGCAGCTTAGCAGGGGGCAAAAGGGCCGAGCAGTACTTC.

The chain uses TRBV7-2 and TRBJ2-7; 10 bases agree with TRBD1. Germline V gene lookup returns CDR1 SGHTA and CDR2 FQGNSA. The length of the CDR3 is 16 residues. Trimming at V came to 6 bases and at J to 3 bases, leaving 11 bases not matched to a gene. CDR3 in amino acids: CASRLGGDRGFYEQYF. DNA of the CDR3: TGTGCCAGCAGGTTGGGGGGGGACAGGGGATTCTACGAGCAGTACTTC. Full variable domain (rest looked up from reference TRBV7-2 and TRBJ2-7): GAGVSQSPSNKVTEKGKDVELRCDPISGHTALYWYRQSLGQGLEFLIYFQGNSAPDKSGLPSDRFSAERTGGSVSTLTIQRTQQEDSAVYLCASRLGGDRGFYEQYFGPGTRLTVT.

V usage is TRBV6-2 or TRBV6-3 and J usage is TRBJ2-5, with TRBD2 matching over 12 bases. Unmatched junction bases numbered 4, after V lost 2 bases and J lost 3 bases. The CDR3 has 16 amino acids. Per germline, CDR1 MNHEY and CDR2 SVGEGT. Here the CDR3 reads CASSYPSGGVEETQYF. CDR3 sequence (DNA): TGTGCCAGCAGTTACCCTAGCGGGGGGGTAGAAGAGACCCAGTACTTC.

The V call is TRBV4-3, the J call TRBJ1-2; TRBD1 is a possible D gene (6 bases). Trimming took off 3 bases at V and 7 bases at J, with 12 bases between the two ends. This CDR3 contains 13 residues. Germline CDR1 reads LGHNA; CDR2 reads YSLEER. The chain's CDR3 is CASSQGALTGYTF. The DNA for the CDR3 is TGCGCCAGCAGCCAGGGGGCGCTTACTGGCTACACCTTC.

This rearrangement joins TRBV11-2 to TRBJ2-7; possible D gene TRBD1, 6 bases. The germline V gene encodes CDR1 SGHAT and CDR2 FQNNGV. The CDR3 runs 15 residues. The V end was cut by 2 bases, the J end by 4 bases, with 15 bases between. CDR3 in amino acids: CASSLRAGTPYEQYF. The CDR3, as DNA: TGTGCCAGCAGCTTAAGAGCCGGGACACCGTACGAGCAGTACTTC.

In its sample, this clone was seen once. The chain has TRBV11-2 and TRBJ2-1; D is undetermined. Germline V gives CDR1 SGHAT, CDR2 FQNNGV. Trimming took off 1 base at V and 0 bases at J, with 10 bases between the two ends. The CDR3 covers 16 residues. This CDR3 reads CASSLVPGSSYNEQFF. The CDR3 region has the DNA TGTGCCAGCAGCTTAGTGCCGGGTTCCTCCTACAATGAGCAGTTCTTC.

The V gene is TRBV28, the J gene TRBJ2-5, with TRBD1 identical over 11 bases. Trimming took 6 bases from V and 7 from J; bases not matched to a gene: 10. Looked up from germline, CDR1 is MDHEN and CDR2 is SYDVKM. The CDR3 covers 15 residues. The CDR3 here is CASSSRDRGRGTQYF. For the CDR3, the DNA is TGTGCCAGCAGCTCCCGGGACAGGGGGAGAGGGACCCAGTACTTC.

V usage is TRBV5-6 and J usage is TRBJ1-6; possible D gene TRBD1, 6 bases. In germline, CDR1 is SGHDT, CDR2 YYEEEE. The V and J ends lost 0 bases and 8 bases respectively, with 15 bases between them. This CDR3 comprises 16 residues. The CDR3 region is CASSLAGVVRDSPLHF. In DNA form, the CDR3 reads TGTGCCAGCAGCTTGGCAGGGGTGGTACGCGATTCACCCCTCCACTTT.

The V and J genes are TRBV18 and TRBJ2-7; TRBD2 might be the D (6 bases). CDR1 and CDR2 (germline): KGHSH, LQKENI. This CDR3 is 15 amino acids long. Between the trimmed V and J ends, which lost 0 bases and 1 base, there was a span of 10 bases. The chain's CDR3 is CASSPPPAGSYEQYF. CDR3 DNA sequence: TGTGCCAGCTCACCACCTCCGGCGGGGTCCTACGAGCAGTACTTC.

The V gene is TRBV3-1 (or the pseudogene TRBV3-2), the J gene TRBJ2-5; 9 bases are a match to TRBD2. The germline V gene encodes CDR1 LGHDT and CDR2 YNNKEL (reference sequence). CDR3 length: 16 amino acids. V was clipped by 1 base and J by 5 bases; unmatched bases: 8. In DNA, the CDR3 is TGTGCCAGCAGCCAAGTCCTAGCGGGGCTTGGGGAGACCCAGTACTTC. It codes for CASSQVLAGLGETQYF.

V is TRBV24-1 and J is TRBJ1-2; 7 bases match TRBD1. The V gene end was trimmed by 9 bases and the J gene end by 6 bases; junction bases not matched to a gene: 9. Germline-derived CDR1 and CDR2 are KGHDR and SFDVKD. There are 13 residues in the CDR3. CDR3 nucleotides: TGTGCCACCTCCCCGACAGGGAGCGATGGCTACACCTTC. Its protein product is CATSPTGSDGYTF.

The chain recombines TRBV2 with TRBJ2-5, with D tentatively TRBD1 (6 bases). The length of the CDR3 is 14 residues. The germline V gene encodes CDR1 SNHLY and CDR2 FYNNEI. Between the trimmed V and J ends, which lost 6 bases and 4 bases, there was a span of 15 bases. The CDR3 DNA follows: TGTGCCAGCAGGGGGGCGAGGTGGTCAGAGACCCAGTACTTC. This encodes CASRGARWSETQYF.

This chain joins TRBV11-2 and TRBJ1-2, with 7 bases that match TRBD1. Per germline, CDR1 SGHAT and CDR2 FQNNGV. This CDR3 has 13 amino acids. Losses at the gene ends were 1 base for V and 4 bases for J; bases not matched to a gene: 0. CDR3 amino acids: CASSLAGGYGYTF. DNA of the CDR3: TGTGCCAGCAGCTTAGCAGGGGGCTATGGCTACACCTTC. The whole variable domain, filled in from reference TRBV11-2 and TRBJ1-2, reads EAGVAQSPRYKIIEKRQSVAFWCNPISGHATLYWYQQILGQGPKLLIQFQNNGVVDDSQLPKDRFSAERLKGVDSTLKIQPAKLEDSAVYLCASSLAGGYGYTFGSGTRLTVV.

CDR3 coding DNA: TGTGCCAGTAGTATTGGCGGGCAGAATGTCTACGAGCAGTACTTC. It translates to CASSIGGQNVYEQYF. This chain uses TRBV19 with TRBJ2-7, with a possible D match to TRBD2 (5 bases). Trimming shortened V by 3 bases and J by 3 bases, and 15 bases separated the two germline ends. CDR3 size: 15 residues. Germline V gene lookup returns CDR1 LNHDA and CDR2 SQIVND (reference sequence).

The V and J genes are TRBV25-1 and TRBJ2-2, with 14 bases identical to TRBD2. The CDR3 is 17 residues long. V shed 5 bases, J shed 5 bases, and the junction held 7 bases outside the gene matches. Germline values: CDR1 MGHDK, CDR2 SYGVNS. CDR3 sequence (DNA): TGTGCCAGCAGTATCACGACTAGCGGGGGGGTTACCGGGGAGCTGTTTTTT. It is translated as CASSITTSGGVTGELFF.

The J gene is TRBJ1-2, the V gene TRBV5-4, with D perhaps TRBD1 (6 bases). Germline CDR1 and CDR2: SGHNT and YYREEE (reference sequence). V was clipped by 1 base and J by 2 bases, with 9 bases between them. The CDR3 consists of 14 residues. The CDR3 coding sequence is TGTGCCAGCAGCTTGAATCAGGGGAACTATGGCTACACCTTC. Translated: CASSLNQGNYGYTF. Filled out from reference TRBV5-4 and TRBJ1-2, the complete variable domain reads ETGVTQSPTHLIKTRGQQVTLRCSSQSGHNTVSWYQQALGQGPQFIFQYYREEENGRGNFPPRFSGLQFPNYSSELNVNALELDDSALYLCASSLNQGNYGYTFGSGTRLTVV.

This chain connects TRBV29-1 to TRBJ2-2; D may be TRBD1 (6 bases). Per the germline V gene, CDR1 is SQVTM and CDR2 is ANQGSEA. V was shortened by 2 bases and J by 5 bases, with 15 bases between the two germline ends. The CDR3 is 15 residues long. In DNA, the CDR3 is TGCAGCGTTGAAAACAGGGAAAGGGGAACCGGGGAGCTGTTTTTT. It yields the protein CSVENRERGTGELFF.

V usage is TRBV4-1 and J usage is TRBJ2-3, with a tentative D call TRBD2 (5 bases). Deletions cut 0 bases from V and 2 bases from J, with 9 bases between. This CDR3 has 15 amino acids. Germline V CDR1 and CDR2: MGHRA, YSYEKL. The CDR3 nucleotides read TGCGCCAGCAGCCAAGACACGGGGATCACAGATACGCAGTATTTT. This translates into CASSQDTGITDTQYF.

Ten or more counts support this clone. V usage is TRBV5-4 and J usage is TRBJ2-7; the match to TRBD1 covers 7 bases. Germline CDR1 and CDR2: SGHNT and YYREEE (reference sequence). Unmatched junction bases numbered 11, after V lost 4 bases and J lost 4 bases. The CDR3 is 15 residues long. CDR3 loop: CASSRELTGNYEQYF. In nucleotides, the CDR3 is TGTGCCAGCAGCCGCGAATTGACAGGGAATTACGAGCAGTACTTC. The full variable domain, completed using reference TRBV5-4 and TRBJ2-7, is ETGVTQSPTHLIKTRGQQVTLRCSSQSGHNTVSWYQQALGQGPQFIFQYYREEENGRGNFPPRFSGLQFPNYSSELNVNALELDDSALYLCASSRELTGNYEQYFGPGTRLTVT.

The V gene is TRBV4-1, the J gene TRBJ2-5, with TRBD1 as a possible D gene (6 bases). Trimming removed 0 bases at V and 4 bases at J, with 12 bases between. From germline, CDR1 is MGHRA and CDR2 YSYEKL. CDR3 size: 15 residues. Here the CDR3 DNA reads TGCGCCAGCAGCCAAGACAGGGGCATCGGAGAGACCCAGTACTTC. The encoded protein is CASSQDRGIGETQYF.

The CDR3 nucleotides read TGTGCCAGCAGGCGAACAGAGGAGCAGTTCTTC. Its protein is CASRRTEEQFF. The rearrangement joins TRBV6-6 to TRBJ2-1; D call uncertain. The germline V gene encodes CDR1 MNHNY and CDR2 SVGAGI (reference sequence). This CDR3 contains 11 residues. V lost 6 bases to trimming and J lost 10 bases, with 10 bases between them.

The chain joins TRBV11-2 to TRBJ2-1; 10 bases line up with TRBD2. From germline, CDR1 is SGHAT and CDR2 FQNNGV. Germline trimming cut 2 bases from V and 2 bases from J; bases unmatched to any gene: 6. The CDR3 length is 17 residues. The CDR3 DNA follows: TGTGCCAGCAGCTTATTAGCGGGGGGCCTAACCTACAATGAGCAGTTCTTC. This gives the protein CASSLLAGGLTYNEQFF.

The CDR3 is CASSVRGTTDTQYF. The DNA of the CDR3 is TGTGCCAGCAGCGTCAGGGGGACGACGGATACGCAGTATTTT. V is TRBV9 and J is TRBJ2-3; 7 nucleotides match TRBD1. This CDR3 is 14 amino acids long. Germline V gene data show CDR1 as SGDLS and CDR2 as YYNGEE. The trim removed 2 bases at V and 6 bases at J, leaving 6 bases unmatched.

The chain uses TRBV29-1 and TRBJ1-3; TRBD1 is a possible D gene (5 bases). The V and J ends lost 7 bases and 0 bases respectively, with 22 bases between them. The CDR3 covers 17 residues. CDR1 is SQVTM, CDR2 ANQGSEA, per germline. Here the CDR3 reads CSAHMGPGGFSGNTIYF. CDR3 sequence (DNA): TGCAGCGCCCATATGGGGCCCGGGGGATTCTCTGGAAACACCATATATTTT.

This clone was counted once. The same CDR3 is also encoded by other DNA sequences in this sample. The chain recombines TRBV6-5 with TRBJ1-2, with D possibly being TRBD1 (6 bases). V lost 5 bases and J lost 4, with 11 bases in between. Looked up from germline, CDR1 is MNHEY and CDR2 is SVGAGI. This CDR3 is built from 13 residues. The CDR3 DNA reads as TGTGCCAGCAGTCTACAGGGCACCTATGGCTACACCTTC. Its protein product is CASSLQGTYGYTF.

The genes are TRBV5-6 and TRBJ2-5, with 14 nucleotides matching TRBD2. The germline V gene has CDR1 SGHDT and CDR2 YYEEEE. Losses at the gene ends were 2 bases for V and 1 base for J; bases not matched to a gene: 4. The CDR3 runs 17 residues. The CDR3 spells CASSFKTSGRAQETQYF. Written as DNA, the CDR3 is TGTGCCAGCAGCTTTAAGACTAGCGGGAGGGCCCAAGAGACCCAGTACTTC.

The rearrangement joins TRBV5-3 to TRBJ1-3; 9 bases are a match to TRBD1. TRBV5-3 is an ORF; its function is uncertain. The J segment lost 9 bases and the V segment lost 4 bases, leaving 17 bases of the junction unmatched. This CDR3 has 17 amino acids. The CDR3 loop reads CARSPPSGTGIPPTIYF. The DNA for the CDR3 is TGTGCCAGAAGCCCCCCGTCGGGGACAGGGATTCCACCCACCATATATTTT.